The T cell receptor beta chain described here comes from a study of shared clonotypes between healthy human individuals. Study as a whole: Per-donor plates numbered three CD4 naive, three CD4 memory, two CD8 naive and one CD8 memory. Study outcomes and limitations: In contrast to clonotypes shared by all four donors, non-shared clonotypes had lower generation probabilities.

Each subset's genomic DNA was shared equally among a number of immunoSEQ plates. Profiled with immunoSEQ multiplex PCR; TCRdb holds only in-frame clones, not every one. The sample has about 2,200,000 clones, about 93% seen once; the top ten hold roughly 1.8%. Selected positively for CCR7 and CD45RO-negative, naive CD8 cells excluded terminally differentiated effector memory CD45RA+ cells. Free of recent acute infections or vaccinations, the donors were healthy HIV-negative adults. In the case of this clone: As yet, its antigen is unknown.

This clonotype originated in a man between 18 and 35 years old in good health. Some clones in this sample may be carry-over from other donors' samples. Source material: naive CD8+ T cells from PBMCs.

The CDR3 DNA is TGTGCCAGCAGCTTAACAGTACGGAGGGGGGTCCCCTACGAGCAGTACTTC. Its translation is CASSLTVRRGVPYEQYF. This chain links TRBV7-8 with TRBJ2-7; D is tentatively TRBD1 or TRBD2 (6 bases each). The CDR3 runs to 17 residues. V dropped 2 bases and J dropped 2 bases, with 19 bases sitting between them. Germline V CDR1 and CDR2: SGHVS, FQNEAQ. The full variable domain, in which reference TRBV7-8 and TRBJ2-7 provide the parts outside the CDR3, is GAGVSQSPRYKVAKRGQDVALRCDPISGHVSLFWYQQALGQGPEFLTYFQNEAQLDKSGLPSDRFFAERPEGSVSTLKIQRTQQEDSAVYLCASSLTVRRGVPYEQYFGPGTRLTVT.